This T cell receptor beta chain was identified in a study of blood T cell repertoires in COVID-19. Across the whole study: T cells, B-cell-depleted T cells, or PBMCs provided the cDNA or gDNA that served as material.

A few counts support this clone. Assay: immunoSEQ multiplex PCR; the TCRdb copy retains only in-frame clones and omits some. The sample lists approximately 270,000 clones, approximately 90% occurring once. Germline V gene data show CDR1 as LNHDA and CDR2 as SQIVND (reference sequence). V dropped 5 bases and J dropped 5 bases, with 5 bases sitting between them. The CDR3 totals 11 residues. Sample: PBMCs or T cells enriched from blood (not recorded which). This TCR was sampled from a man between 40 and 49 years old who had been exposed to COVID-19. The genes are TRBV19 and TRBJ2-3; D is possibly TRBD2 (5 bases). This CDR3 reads CASSEGDTQYF. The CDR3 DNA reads TGTGCCAGTAGTGAGGGAGATACGCAGTATTTT. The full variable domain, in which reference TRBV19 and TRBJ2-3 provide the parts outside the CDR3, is DGGITQSPKYLFRKEGQNVTLSCEQNLNHDAMYWYRQDPGQGLRLIYYSQIVNDFQKGDIAEGYSVSREKKESFPLTVTSAQKNPTAFYLCASSEGDTQYFGPGTRLTVL.